The T cell receptor (beta chain) under discussion was sequenced for a study of blood T cell repertoires in COVID-19 (dated by TCRdb to 2020 to 2021). In terms of the full investigation: Samples covering the acute and convalescent phases of COVID-19 were provided by collaborators in the United States, Italy and Spain. The repertoires were made available in a free public database intended to serve as a resource for research on the immune response to SARS-CoV-2. Deeply sampled blood TCRbeta repertoires from subjects exposed to, actively infected with, or recovered from COVID-19 were included in the dataset. HLA class I and class II types, where available, came from metadata supplied by the sample provider rather than from assay-based typing. A de-identified subject ID, COVID-19 status, age in years and sex were almost always included in the sample metadata. Samples came from the ongoing ImmuneRACE study (first 160 participants) plus 1,254 subjects from 6 global collaborators. The material from the prospective study consisted of cDNA or gDNA derived from T cells, B-cell-depleted T cells, or PBMCs. Broader findings and caveats from the paper: Clinical and demographic metadata were provided uncurated, with the amount varying by source and participant.

Collaborating institutions collected whole blood in K2EDTA tubes following their own protocols. For TCRbeta analysis, collaborator samples were shipped as frozen whole blood, as isolated PBMCs, or as DNA extracted from either sample type. TCRbeta CDR3 regions were amplified from genomic DNA by means of the immunoSEQ Assay, a bias-controlled multiplex PCR. The authors' pipeline ran thus. The number of nucleated cells in each sample was estimated by amplification of reference gene primers within the assay. To quantify the absolute abundance of each unique TCRbeta CDR3 rearrangement, sequence reads were collapsed and filtered. For each sample, productive Simpson clonality was calculated as the square root of Simpson's diversity index across productive rearrangements. Not all clones reach the TCRdb copy of this immuneACCESS table, which keeps in-frame sequences only. Checked studies attribute under half of the gap to unresolved V genes and leave the rest unexplained. The V and J calls and clone size come from that table; D and trimming were worked out from the DNA. The sample yields tens of thousands of clones; around 85% were counted once. The ten largest clones capture 20% to 25% of the sample.

V drops 6 bases and J drops 1 base, leaving 12 bases in between. The germline V gene sets CDR1 to SQVTM and CDR2 to ANQGSEA. From the cysteine through the phenylalanine, the CDR3 covers 13 amino acids. Only the CDR3 region is kept as DNA, spanning 39 bases read in frame from base 1. Details on this clone: Its antigen specificity is not known. Nothing much larger sits one base from this clone, and base qualities are not available.

The sequenced sample consisted of peripheral blood. Rearrangement joined TRBV29-1 to TRBJ1-1; possibly the D gene is TRBD1, per 6 matching bases. This TCR was recovered from a man older than 75 with active or convalescent COVID-19. The bases read TGCAGCGTGGCCGGGACATCGAACACTGAAGCTTTCTTT. This is translated as CSVAGTSNTEAFF.